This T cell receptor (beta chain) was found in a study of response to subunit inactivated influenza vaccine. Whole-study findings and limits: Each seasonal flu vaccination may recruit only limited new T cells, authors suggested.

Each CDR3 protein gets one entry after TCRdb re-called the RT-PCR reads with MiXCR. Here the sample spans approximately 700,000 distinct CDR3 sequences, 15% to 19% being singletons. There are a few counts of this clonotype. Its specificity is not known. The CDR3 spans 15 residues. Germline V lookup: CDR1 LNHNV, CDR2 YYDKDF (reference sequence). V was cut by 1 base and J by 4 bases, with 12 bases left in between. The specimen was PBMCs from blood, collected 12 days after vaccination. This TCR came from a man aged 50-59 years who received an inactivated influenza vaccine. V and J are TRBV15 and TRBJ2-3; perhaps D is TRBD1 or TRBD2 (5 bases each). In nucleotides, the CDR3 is TGTGCCACCAGCAGAGTCGGGGCAGATGCAGATACGCAGTATTTT. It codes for CATSRVGADADTQYF.